The T cell receptor beta chain under discussion was sequenced for a study of blood T cell repertoires in COVID-19. At the level of the study: Donors in the United States, Italy and Spain gave samples during acute or convalescent COVID-19. Sample material is recorded as cDNA or gDNA derived from T cells, B-cell-depleted T cells, or PBMCs.

Original methodology: Estimates of nucleated cell counts were drawn from the amplification of reference gene primers. Repertoires were generated with immunoSEQ multiplex PCR, while TCRdb's copy carries only in-frame clones and drops some. From that table come the V and J calls and clone size; the DNA was used to work out D and trimming. Among about 270,000 clones listed, around nine tenths were seen once. Sequencing input: peripheral blood. The receptor comes from a man between 40 and 49 years old who had recovered from COVID-19.

CDR3 amino acids: CASSLVSRAGGYTF. CDR3 bases: TGTGCCAGCAGCTTAGTGTCCCGGGCGGGCGGCTACACCTTC. The rearrangement links TRBV7-2 to TRBJ1-2, with D hard to call. Germline V CDR1 and CDR2: SGHTA, FQGNSA. The CDR3 is made up of 14 amino acids. With 1 base removed from V and 8 bases from J, the gap between germline ends came to 14 bases. Full variable domain (missing parts from reference TRBV7-2 and TRBJ1-2): GAGVSQSPSNKVTEKGKDVELRCDPISGHTALYWYRQSLGQGLEFLIYFQGNSAPDKSGLPSDRFSAERTGGSVSTLTIQRTQQEDSAVYLCASSLVSRAGGYTFGSGTRLTVV.